This T cell receptor beta chain was profiled in a study of blood T cell repertoires in COVID-19. As for the study in general: Spain, Italy and the United States supplied samples that represented acute and convalescent COVID-19. PBMCs, B-cell-depleted T cells, or T cells provided the cDNA or gDNA that made up the material.

V shed 2 bases and J shed 4 bases, with 3 bases lying between them. The CDR3 is made up of 12 amino acids. CDR1 is SGHTA and CDR2 is FQGNSA in the germline V gene. This clone was seen only a few times. Other DNA sequences within the sample encode an identical CDR3. In the source study's methods: Estimation of nucleated cell counts was performed using reference gene primer amplification. This table comes from immunoSEQ multiplex PCR, and its TCRdb copy is limited to in-frame clones, with some not included. V, J and clone size are taken as reported in that table, and D and trimming were inferred from the DNA itself. The sample consists of about 270,000 clones, 85% of them appearing once.

The sample was peripheral blood. The rearrangement links TRBV7-2 to TRBJ1-5; no definite D call. The clonotype was recovered from a human donor in a cohort sampled during active COVID-19. The CDR3 here is CASSLYNQPQHF. In DNA, the CDR3 is TGTGCCAGCAGCTTATATAATCAGCCCCAGCATTTT.